The rows below give T cell receptor beta chains drawn from one sample of a study of T-cell reconstitution after alpha-beta-depleted transplantation in children. TCRdb called the PCR reads again in MiXCR, with one record for every CDR3 protein. Of about 230,000 distinct CDR3 sequences in the sample, approximately 10% are singletons; the top ten hold roughly 30%. The specimen was PBMCs, collected before TCRalphabeta/CD19-depleted stem cell transplant. These receptors originate from a child younger than two with acute myeloid leukemia, due to receive a stem cell transplant. Both conserved end residues are part of each CDR3. Each record gives: J gene, V gene, clone size, D gene, CDR3 protein, CDR3 DNA. The D gene is left open where the match is weak. Clone size appears in some rows only: once, few, many, or a class for an expanded clone.

TRBJ1-2	TRBV7-9	many	-	CASSFPGKAYGYTF	TGTGCCAGCAGCTTCCCAGGGAAGGCCTATGGCTACACCTTC
TRBJ2-1	TRBV5-4	many	-	CASSLIGGTEQFF	TGTGCCAGCAGCTTGATAGGTGGCACGGAGCAGTTCTTC
TRBJ2-1	TRBV7-3	many	TRBD2	CASSLSGDSYNEQFF	TGTGCCAGCAGCCTTAGCGGGGATTCCTACAATGAGCAGTTCTTC
TRBJ2-2	TRBV7-6	many	-	CASRHGLDTGELFF	TGTGCCAGCAGACACGGACTCGACACCGGGGAGCTGTTTTTT
TRBJ1-4	TRBV29-1	-	-	CSAGTRNEKLFF	TGCAGCGCCGGGACACGAAATGAAAAACTGTTTTTT
TRBJ1-2	TRBV7-9	many	TRBD1	CASSLAQGGDYGYTF	TGTGCCAGCAGCTTAGCCCAGGGGGGGGACTATGGCTACACCTTC
TRBJ2-7	TRBV28	many	-	CASAGLSYEQYF	TGTGCCTCCGCGGGTCTTTCCTACGAGCAGTACTTC
TRBJ2-1	TRBV20-1	many	-	CSARDSGEQFF	TGCAGTGCTAGAGATAGTGGTGAGCAGTTCTTC
TRBJ2-3	TRBV3-1	many	-	CASSQSWPARSWSDTQYF	TGTGCCAGCAGCCAATCCTGGCCCGCCCGGAGTTGGTCAGATACGCAGTATTTT
TRBJ2-3	TRBV20-1	many	TRBD2	CSALHGRGTDTQYF	TGCAGTGCCCTGCACGGGAGGGGCACAGATACGCAGTATTTT
TRBJ2-5	TRBV5-6	many	-	CARAPGLQETQYF	TGTGCCAGGGCCCCGGGCCTTCAAGAGACCCAGTACTTC
TRBJ1-2	TRBV28	many	-	CASSFRTAVYGYTF	TGTGCCAGCAGTTTCAGGACAGCCGTTTATGGCTACACCTTC
TRBJ1-1	TRBV29-1	many	-	CSVRGGSNTEAFF	TGCAGCGTCCGGGGGGGCTCTAACACTGAAGCTTTCTTT
TRBJ2-7	TRBV4-2	many	-	CASSQDGQNTYEQYF	TGTGCCAGCAGCCAAGATGGGCAGAACACGTACGAGCAGTACTTC
TRBJ2-3	TRBV12-3/TRBV12-4	many	TRBD2	CASSRRTSGGARTDTQYF	TGTGCCAGCAGCCGTCGGACTAGCGGGGGCGCACGCACAGATACGCAGTATTTT
TRBJ1-2	TRBV12-3/TRBV12-4	-	TRBD1	CASSSGQDYGYTF	TGTGCCAGCAGCTCCGGACAGGACTATGGCTACACCTTC
TRBJ2-1	TRBV12-3/TRBV12-4	many	TRBD2	CASNLAGAHNEQFF	TGTGCCAGCAATCTAGCGGGAGCGCACAATGAGCAGTTCTTC
TRBJ2-3	TRBV29-1	many	TRBD2	CSVEDLGSGATDTQYF	TGCAGCGTTGAAGATCTGGGGAGCGGGGCCACAGATACGCAGTATTTT
TRBJ2-5	TRBV20-1	many	-	CSAYRDLKKTQYF	TGCAGTGCTTACCGGGACTTGAAAAAGACCCAGTACTTC
TRBJ1-1	TRBV7-3	many	-	CASSLVGALNTEAFF	TGTGCCAGCAGCTTAGTAGGGGCCCTGAACACTGAAGCTTTCTTT
TRBJ1-6	TRBV5-1	many	-	CASSLGQQNSPLHF	TGCGCCAGCAGCTTAGGACAGCAAAATTCACCCCTCCACTTT
TRBJ1-4	TRBV4-2	many	-	CASSQGMSRRGEKLFF	TGTGCCAGCAGCCAAGGAATGTCCAGGCGCGGTGAAAAACTGTTTTTT
TRBJ2-3	TRBV6-2/TRBV6-3	many	-	CASSYSPRPDSYPSTDTQYF	TGTGCCAGCAGTTACTCCCCGCGCCCAGACAGTTACCCTAGCACAGATACGCAGTATTTT
TRBJ2-1	TRBV6-1	-	-	CASSRAGTYNEQFF	TGTGCCAGCTCCCGGGCAGGCACTTACAATGAGCAGTTCTTC
TRBJ2-1	TRBV7-9	many	-	CASSLGGPGGEQFF	TGTGCCAGCAGCTTAGGAGGCCCCGGGGGTGAGCAGTTCTTC
TRBJ2-1	TRBV7-9	-	-	CASTPRAGRNEQFF	TGTGCCAGCACCCCACGGGCAGGGCGCAATGAGCAGTTCTTC
TRBJ2-7	TRBV29-1	many	TRBD2	CSGEGLQYTSYEQYF	TGCAGCGGGGAGGGGCTTCAATATACCTCCTACGAGCAGTACTTC
TRBJ2-1	TRBV7-2	many	TRBD2	CASSPPGLAGANEQFF	TGTGCCAGCAGCCCTCCGGGACTAGCGGGAGCCAATGAGCAGTTCTTC
TRBJ1-4	TRBV29-1	many	TRBD1	CSGGQGGEKLFF	TGCAGCGGAGGACAGGGCGGTGAAAAACTGTTTTTT
TRBJ2-1	TRBV7-9	-	-	CASSPGRPAYNEQFF	TGTGCCAGCAGTCCAGGGAGGCCAGCCTACAATGAGCAGTTCTTC
TRBJ2-3	TRBV19	-	-	CASSKQHTDTQYF	TGTGCCAGTAGTAAACAGCACACAGATACGCAGTATTTT
TRBJ2-3	TRBV4-3	many	-	CASSRQGGPGGTQYF	TGCGCCAGCAGCCGGCAGGGCGGTCCCGGGGGCACGCAGTATTTT
TRBJ2-2	TRBV19	few	-	CASKEFTGELFF	TGTGCCAGTAAAGAGTTCACCGGGGAGCTGTTTTTT
TRBJ2-1	TRBV7-9	many	-	CASSLDRGAGPLNEQFF	TGTGCCAGCAGCTTAGACAGGGGAGCGGGACCTTTAAATGAGCAGTTCTTC
TRBJ2-1	TRBV7-3	few	TRBD1	CASSRDRDDEQFF	TGTGCCAGCAGCCGGGACAGGGACGATGAGCAGTTCTTC
TRBJ2-4	TRBV20-1	many	TRBD1	CSARPTGENIQYF	TGCAGTGCTAGACCCACAGGGGAAAACATTCAGTACTTC
TRBJ2-5	TRBV4-2	many	TRBD1	CASSYRDRSLGTQYF	TGTGCCAGCAGTTACCGGGACAGATCCCTGGGGACCCAGTACTTC
TRBJ2-2	TRBV12-3/TRBV12-4	many	TRBD2	CASGDYYTGELFF	TGTGCCAGCGGGGACTATTACACCGGGGAGCTGTTTTTT
TRBJ2-5	TRBV5-1	many	-	CASSRPEGETQYF	TGCGCCAGCAGCCGGCCAGAGGGGGAGACCCAGTACTTC
TRBJ1-1	TRBV18	many	-	CASSPSQDTEAFF	TGTGCCAGCTCACCATCCCAGGACACTGAAGCTTTCTTT
TRBJ2-5	TRBV10-2	few	-	CASRDSSRETQYF	TGCGCCAGCAGGGACAGTTCAAGGGAGACCCAGTACTTC
TRBJ2-2	TRBV18	many	TRBD2	CASSPQKASGNTGELFF	TGTGCCAGCTCACCTCAGAAGGCTAGCGGTAACACCGGGGAGCTGTTTTTT
TRBJ2-7	TRBV7-6	many	-	CASSLTGKSYEQYF	TGTGCCAGCAGCTTAACAGGGAAGTCCTACGAGCAGTACTTC
TRBJ2-7	TRBV5-1	-	TRBD1	CASSLLRGRDSYEQYF	TGCGCCAGCAGCTTGCTCAGGGGGCGAGATTCCTACGAGCAGTACTTC
TRBJ2-7	TRBV10-3	many	-	CAISEGGVAASYEQYF	TGTGCCATCAGTGAGGGAGGGGTAGCTGCCTCCTACGAGCAGTACTTC
TRBJ2-3	TRBV7-2	many	-	CASSIRTAYTDTQYF	TGTGCCAGCAGCATCAGGACGGCTTACACAGATACGCAGTATTTT
TRBJ2-1	TRBV29-1	many	-	CSVVEAAYNEQFF	TGCAGCGTAGTAGAGGCTGCCTACAATGAGCAGTTCTTC
TRBJ2-2	TRBV10-3	many	TRBD1	CAISPNQGQGRSGELFF	TGTGCCATCAGCCCCAACCAGGGACAGGGTCGTTCCGGGGAGCTGTTTTTT
TRBJ2-3	TRBV20-1	many	-	CSASVGTDTQYF	TGCAGTGCTAGTGTCGGGACAGATACGCAGTATTTT
TRBJ1-5	TRBV19	-	-	CASSIPGGNQPQHF	TGTGCCAGTAGTATCCCAGGAGGCAATCAGCCCCAGCATTTT
TRBJ1-5	TRBV12-3/TRBV12-4	many	-	CASSFDRRISNQPQHF	TGTGCCAGCAGTTTCGACAGGAGGATTAGCAATCAGCCCCAGCATTTT
TRBJ1-5	TRBV12-3/TRBV12-4	many	-	CASSPVENQPQHF	TGTGCCAGCAGTCCGGTTGAGAATCAGCCCCAGCATTTT
TRBJ2-2	TRBV7-3	many	-	CASSPGLYTGELFF	TGTGCCAGCAGCCCAGGGTTGTACACCGGGGAGCTGTTTTTT
TRBJ1-2	TRBV7-9	few	TRBD1	CASSYLTGVGGYTF	TGTGCCAGCAGCTACCTCACAGGGGTCGGCGGCTACACCTTC
TRBJ1-2	TRBV29-1	many	TRBD1	CSVVSRGTGRGDGYTF	TGCAGCGTTGTATCGAGAGGGACAGGACGAGGAGATGGCTACACCTTC
TRBJ2-5	TRBV11-2	once	-	CTSSLVRETQYF	TGTACCAGCAGCTTAGTTCGGGAGACCCAGTACTTC
TRBJ2-5	TRBV7-7	-	-	CASRQDRYQETQYF	TGTGCCAGCAGACAGGACAGATACCAAGAGACCCAGTACTTC
TRBJ2-1	TRBV12-3/TRBV12-4	many	-	CASSLGPFPGNEQFF	TGTGCCAGCAGTTTGGGACCTTTCCCTGGCAATGAGCAGTTCTTC
TRBJ2-1	TRBV4-3	many	TRBD2	CASSHGLGLAGGTQFF	TGCGCCAGCAGCCATGGGCTGGGACTAGCGGGAGGGACGCAGTTCTTC